Sequencing of this TCR beta chain was carried out in a study of blood T cell repertoires in COVID-19 (dated by TCRdb to between 2020 and 2021). In the study overall: The collaborator samples originated in the United States, Italy and Spain and spanned the acute and convalescent phases of COVID-19. Subjects who had been exposed to COVID-19, were actively infected with it, or had recovered from it provided the deeply sampled blood TCRbeta repertoires that made up the dataset. The sample metadata nearly always contained a de-identified subject ID, COVID-19 status, age in years and sex. The samples were drawn from two sources: the first 160 participants of the ongoing ImmuneRACE study, and 1,000 to 1,500 subjects contributed by 6 global collaborators. The repertoires were made available in a free public database intended to serve as a resource for research on the immune response to SARS-CoV-2. HLA class I and class II types, where available, came from metadata supplied by the sample provider rather than from assay-based typing. The prospective study material was composed of cDNA or gDNA derived from T cells, B-cell-depleted T cells, or PBMCs. On the study overall, not on this receptor specifically: How much clinical and demographic metadata was included differed by source and by participant, and the metadata was provided uncurated.

The immunoSEQ Assay, a bias-controlled multiplex PCR, was used to amplify TCRbeta CDR3 regions from genomic DNA. From the authors' description of their analysis: Nucleated cell counts per sample were estimated from amplification of reference gene primers within the assay. Sequence reads were collapsed and filtered to measure the absolute abundance of every unique TCRbeta CDR3 rearrangement. Productive Simpson clonality was computed per sample as the square root of Simpson's diversity index over productive rearrangements. TCRdb stores this immuneACCESS table with in-frame sequences only. Part of the clones is absent; in the studies checked, under half of the shortfall reflects unresolved V genes, and no reason is known for the rest. D and trimming were read from the DNA, whereas the V and J calls and clone size are those reported in that table. This sample gives about 64,000 clones in total; approximately 82% of them show up just once. The ten largest account for around 5.4% of the sample.

This clone has just one count. The clone's antigen remains unknown. No clone much larger than this one lies a single base away; base qualities are absent. The germline V gene yields SGHRS for CDR1 and YFSETQ for CDR2. The trim is 0 bases for V and 0 bases for J, with a gap of 16 bases between the germline ends. The CDR3 spans 18 residues, from the cysteine through the phenylalanine. Solely the CDR3 DNA is kept, with 54 bases framed from the first base. Each collaborating institution followed its own protocols to collect whole blood in K2EDTA tubes. Collaborator samples were shipped for TCRbeta analysis as frozen whole blood, isolated PBMCs, or DNA extracted from either sample type.

The sequenced sample was peripheral blood. This sequence was found in a woman between 55 and 75 years old with acute or convalescent COVID-19. In this chain, TRBV5-1 is recombined with TRBJ2-1; TRBD2 could be the D gene, as 6 bases match. The DNA sequence follows: TGCGCCAGCAGCTTGGAGATCGGGGGTTGGAGCTCCTACAATGAGCAGTTCTTC. This codes for CASSLEIGGWSSYNEQFF.